This T cell receptor (beta chain) was identified in a study of blood T cell repertoires in COVID-19 (dated by TCRdb to the early 2020s). For context, the study as a whole: Collaborator samples came from the United States, Italy and Spain and covered acute and convalescent phases of COVID-19. The prospective study material was composed of cDNA or gDNA derived from T cells, B-cell-depleted T cells, or PBMCs. Subjects who had been exposed to COVID-19, were actively infected with it, or had recovered from it provided the deeply sampled blood TCRbeta repertoires that made up the dataset. The repertoires were released in a freely available public database meant as a resource for research on the immune response to SARS-CoV-2. Samples were obtained from the ongoing ImmuneRACE study (first 160 participants) and from 950 to 1,500 subjects provided by 6 global collaborators. Nearly every sample came with metadata listing a de-identified subject ID, COVID-19 status, age in years and sex. Where HLA class I and class II types were available, the types were taken from metadata supplied by the sample provider, not from assay-based typing.

TCRbeta CDR3 regions were amplified from genomic DNA using the immunoSEQ Assay, a bias-controlled multiplex PCR. In the source study's methods: The number of nucleated cells in each sample was estimated from the amplification of reference gene primers within the assay. Sequence reads were collapsed and filtered to measure the absolute abundance of every unique TCRbeta CDR3 rearrangement. For each sample, productive Simpson clonality was calculated as the square root of Simpson's diversity index across productive rearrangements. The source is immuneACCESS, and TCRdb retained only in-frame sequences with V and J called. Part of the clones is not carried over; for the studies checked, unresolved V genes explain less than half of this, and the remainder is unexplained. From that table come the V and J calls and clone size; the DNA was used to work out D and trimming. Here the sample has about 86,000 clones; roughly four fifths occur a single time. Approximately 1.2% of the sample lies in the top ten.

Beyond this particular receptor, the publication reports: The amount of clinical and demographic metadata varied by source and participant and was provided uncurated.

In its sample, this clone was seen a few times. Its antigen remains undetermined. No much larger clone is present one base from it, and per-base qualities are unavailable. The CDR3 has 16 amino acids, counting the end cysteine and phenylalanine. Of all the DNA, just the CDR3 is kept, 48 bases in frame from base 1. Deletion took 0 bases off V and 7 bases off J, with a span of 13 bases between the germline ends. CDR1 and CDR2 (MGHRA, YSYEKL) derive from the germline V gene. The collaborating institutions used their own protocols to collect whole blood in K2EDTA tubes. For TCRbeta analysis, collaborators shipped samples as frozen whole blood, isolated PBMCs, or DNA extracted from either of those sample types.

This TCR was sampled from a woman aged 80 or older with acute or convalescent COVID-19. The chain is assembled from TRBV4-1 and TRBJ1-6; the D gene cannot be resolved reliably. The sequencing sample was made of peripheral blood. The DNA is TGCGCCAGCAGCCAAGATTTCGGCGGACTGAATTCACCCCTCCACTTT. Translated, this is CASSQDFGGLNSPLHF.